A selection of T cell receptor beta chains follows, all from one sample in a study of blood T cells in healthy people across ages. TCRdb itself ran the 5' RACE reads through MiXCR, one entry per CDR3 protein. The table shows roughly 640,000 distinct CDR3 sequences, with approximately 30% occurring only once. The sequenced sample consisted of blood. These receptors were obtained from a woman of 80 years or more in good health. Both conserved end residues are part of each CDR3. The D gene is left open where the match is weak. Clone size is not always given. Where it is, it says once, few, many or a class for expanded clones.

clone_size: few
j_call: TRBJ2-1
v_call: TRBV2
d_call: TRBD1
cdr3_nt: TGTGCCAGCAGAGAGACAGGGGCAGTCAATGAGCAGTTCTTC
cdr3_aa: CASRETGAVNEQFF

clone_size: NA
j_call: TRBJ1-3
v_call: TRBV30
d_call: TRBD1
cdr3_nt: TGTGCCTGGTCTAGGGACAGGGCCGGAAACACCATATATTTT
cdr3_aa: CAWSRDRAGNTIYF

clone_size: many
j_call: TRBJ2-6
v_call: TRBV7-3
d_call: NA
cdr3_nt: TGTGCCAGCAGCCTTACCTCCGGGACGGCCCGCTCTGGGGCCAACGTCCTGACTTTC
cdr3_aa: CASSLTSGTARSGANVLTF

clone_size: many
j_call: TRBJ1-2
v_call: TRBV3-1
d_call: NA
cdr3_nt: TGTGCCAGCAGTTTTCGAGGCGGCCGCGGAGACTATGGCTACACCTTC
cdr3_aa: CASSFRGGRGDYGYTF

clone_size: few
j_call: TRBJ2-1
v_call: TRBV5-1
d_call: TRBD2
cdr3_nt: TGCGCCAGCAGGCTCACGGGAGCTAGCGGATCAAATGAGCAGTTCTTC
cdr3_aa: CASRLTGASGSNEQFF

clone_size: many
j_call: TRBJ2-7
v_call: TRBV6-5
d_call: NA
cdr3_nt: TGTGCCAGCACCCGACACCCAAGCTCCTACGAGCAGTACTTC
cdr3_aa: CASTRHPSSYEQYF

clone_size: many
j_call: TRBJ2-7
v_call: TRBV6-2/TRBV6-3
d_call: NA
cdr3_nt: TGTGCCAGCAGTTTCATGTACGAGCAGTACTTC
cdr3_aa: CASSFMYEQYF

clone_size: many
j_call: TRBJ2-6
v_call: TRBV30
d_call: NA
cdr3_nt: TGTGCCTGGGGTCGTGACTCTGGGGCCAACGTCCTGACTTTC
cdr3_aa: CAWGRDSGANVLTF

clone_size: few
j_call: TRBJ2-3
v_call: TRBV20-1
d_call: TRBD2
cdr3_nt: TGCAGTGCTAGAGCGGGACTAGCGGGGGGATCGGGAGTGAATACGCAGTATTTT
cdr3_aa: CSARAGLAGGSGVNTQYF

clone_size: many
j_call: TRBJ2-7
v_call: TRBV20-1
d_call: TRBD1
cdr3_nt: TGCAGTGCTAGCCAGGGGGCTGGCTACGAGCAGTACTTC
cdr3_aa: CSASQGAGYEQYF

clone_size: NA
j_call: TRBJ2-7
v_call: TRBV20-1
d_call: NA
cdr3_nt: TGCAGTGCTAGAGCGGTCCAGGGGCTTCAGTACGAGCAGTACTTC
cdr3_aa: CSARAVQGLQYEQYF

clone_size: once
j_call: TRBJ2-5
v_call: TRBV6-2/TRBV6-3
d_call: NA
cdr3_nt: TGTGCCAGCACAGATTATCGGGAGACCCAGTACTTC
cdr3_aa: CASTDYRETQYF

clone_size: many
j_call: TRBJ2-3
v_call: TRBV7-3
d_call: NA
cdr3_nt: TGTGCCAGCAGCCCCGGGGTAGCGGAGGGGGAAGATACGCAGTATTTT
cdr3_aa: CASSPGVAEGEDTQYF

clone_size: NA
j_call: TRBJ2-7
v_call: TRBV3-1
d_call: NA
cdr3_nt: TGTGCCAGCAGCCAAGCGGGACCCTACGGGCAGTACTTC
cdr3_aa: CASSQAGPYGQYF

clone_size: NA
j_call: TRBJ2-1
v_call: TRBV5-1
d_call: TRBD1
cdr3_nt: TGCGCCAGCAGCACACAGGGGTCGGAGCAGTTCTTC
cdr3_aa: CASSTQGSEQFF

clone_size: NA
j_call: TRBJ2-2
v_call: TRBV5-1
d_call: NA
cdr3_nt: TGCGCCAGCAGTAATCGGCAGGGAGCTGCGGCCGGGGAGCTGTTTTTT
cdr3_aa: CASSNRQGAAAGELFF

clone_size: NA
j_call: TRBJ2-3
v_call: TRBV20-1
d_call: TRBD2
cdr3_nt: TGCAGTGCTTCACCGACTAGCGGGGCCCGCGATACGCAGTATTTT
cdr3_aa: CSASPTSGARDTQYF

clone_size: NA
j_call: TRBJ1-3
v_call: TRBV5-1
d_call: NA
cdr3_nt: TGCGCCAGCAGCCTGGGGACGGGAAGAAACACCATATATTTT
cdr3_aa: CASSLGTGRNTIYF

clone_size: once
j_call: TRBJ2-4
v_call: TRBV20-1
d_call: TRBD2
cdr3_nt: TGCAGTGCTAGAAACCCAGCGGGAGGACCTTGGGAGCAGTACTTC
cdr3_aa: CSARNPAGGPWEQYF

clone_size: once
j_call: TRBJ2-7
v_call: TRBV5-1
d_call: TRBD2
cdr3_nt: TGCGCCAGCAGCGACGGGACTAGCGGGAGACCCTCCTACGAGCAGTACTTC
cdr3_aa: CASSDGTSGRPSYEQYF

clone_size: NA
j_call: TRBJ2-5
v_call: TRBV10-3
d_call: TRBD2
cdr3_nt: TGTACCATCGGTTGGGGACTAGCGGGGGAGGAGACCCAGTACTTC
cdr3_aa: CTIGWGLAGEETQYF

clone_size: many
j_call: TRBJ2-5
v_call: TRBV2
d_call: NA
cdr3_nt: TGTGCCAGCAGTGAACTGCGCAGGGGTGGGGAGACCCAGTACTTC
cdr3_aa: CASSELRRGGETQYF

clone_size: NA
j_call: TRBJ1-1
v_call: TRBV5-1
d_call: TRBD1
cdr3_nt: TGCGACAGCAGCGCACTGACAGGGTTCCCTGAAGCTTTCTTT
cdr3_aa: CDSSALTGFPEAFF

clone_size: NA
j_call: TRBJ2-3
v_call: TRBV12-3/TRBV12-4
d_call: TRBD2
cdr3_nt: TGTGCCAGCAGTTTATCGACTAGCGGGGGATATACTAGCGCAGATACGCAGTATTTT
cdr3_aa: CASSLSTSGGYTSADTQYF

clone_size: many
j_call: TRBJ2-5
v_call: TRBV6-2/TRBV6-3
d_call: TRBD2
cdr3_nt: TGTGCCAGCAGTTACTTACGGACTAGCGGGGGAGAGACCCAGTACTTC
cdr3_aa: CASSYLRTSGGETQYF

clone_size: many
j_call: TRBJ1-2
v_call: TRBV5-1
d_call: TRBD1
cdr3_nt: TGCGCCAGCAGCGAGGGACAGGGCTATGGCTACACCTTC
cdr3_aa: CASSEGQGYGYTF

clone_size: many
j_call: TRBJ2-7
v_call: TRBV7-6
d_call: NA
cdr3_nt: TGTGCCAGCAGCTTAGTCGCCACGCAGCTTAATCCCTACGAGCAGTACTTC
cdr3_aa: CASSLVATQLNPYEQYF

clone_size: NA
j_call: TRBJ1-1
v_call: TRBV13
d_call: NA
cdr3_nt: TGTGCCAGCAGCTTGTACGACAGCGGGAGCGGTACTGAAGCTTTCTTT
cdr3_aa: CASSLYDSGSGTEAFF

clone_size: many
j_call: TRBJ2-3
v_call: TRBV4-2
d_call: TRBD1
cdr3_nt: TGTGCCAGCAGCCAAGAAGCAGGGGGAAACACAGATACGCAGTATTTT
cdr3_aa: CASSQEAGGNTDTQYF

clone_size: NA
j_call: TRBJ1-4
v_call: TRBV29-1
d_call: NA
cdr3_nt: TGCAGCGTTGCAAGGGGAAAGGGAGAAAAACTGTTTTTT
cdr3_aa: CSVARGKGEKLFF

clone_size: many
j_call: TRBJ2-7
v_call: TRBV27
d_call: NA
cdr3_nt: TGTGCCAGCAGTCGGGCCAGGGGCCTCTCCTACGAGCAGTACTTC
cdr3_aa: CASSRARGLSYEQYF

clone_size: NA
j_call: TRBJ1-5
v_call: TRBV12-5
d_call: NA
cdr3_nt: TGTGCTAGTGGTTTGGTACTAGGTCAGCCCCAGCATTTT
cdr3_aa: CASGLVLGQPQHF

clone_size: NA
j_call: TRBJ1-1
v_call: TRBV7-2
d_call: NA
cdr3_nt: TGTGCCAGCAGCCAATGGACAGTTAACACTGAAGCTTTCTTT
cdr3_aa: CASSQWTVNTEAFF

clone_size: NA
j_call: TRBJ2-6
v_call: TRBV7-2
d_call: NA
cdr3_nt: TGTGTCAGCAGCTTAGGCCCTCGAGGGGCTGGGGCCAACGTCCTGACTTTC
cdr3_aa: CVSSLGPRGAGANVLTF

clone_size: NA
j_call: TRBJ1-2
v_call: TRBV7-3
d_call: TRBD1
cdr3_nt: TGTGCCAGCAGCTTAGGCACCGGGACAGGGGTTTATGGCTACACCTTC
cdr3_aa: CASSLGTGTGVYGYTF

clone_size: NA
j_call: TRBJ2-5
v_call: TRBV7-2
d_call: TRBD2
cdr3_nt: TGTGCCAGCAGCGCCGGGACTAGGGGTGGAGAGACCCAGTACTTC
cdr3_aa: CASSAGTRGGETQYF

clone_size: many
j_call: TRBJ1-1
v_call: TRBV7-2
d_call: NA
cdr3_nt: TGTGCCAGCAGCTTAATGCGGGAAGCTTTCTTT
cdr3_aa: CASSLMREAFF